The 26 T cell receptor beta chains reported below all come from one sample, sequenced in a study of cytomegalovirus exposure and HLA in healthy donors. Amplification used 60 Vbeta primers and 13 Jbeta primers. TCRdb's table, derived via immunoSEQ multiplex PCR, lists solely in-frame clones and lacks some. The profile shows about 300,000 clones, just over 85% of them singletons. Material: PBMCs. The receptors originated from a man aged 40-55 years in good health and CMV-seropositive.

The V gene is TRBV5-6, the J gene TRBJ2-7, with 9 bases fitting TRBD2. Germline V gene data show CDR1 as SGHDT and CDR2 as YYEEEE. With V trimmed by 1 base and J by 1 base, 6 bases remained unmatched. This CDR3 is 16 amino acids long. The CDR3 region is CASSLMREGISYEQYF. As DNA, the CDR3 is TGTGCCAGCAGCTTGATGCGGGAGGGGATTTCCTACGAGCAGTACTTC.

The chain is built from TRBV11-2 and TRBJ2-3; D is uncertain. The ends were cut back, 4 bases at V and 2 bases at J, with 4 bases in the middle. CDR3 size: 12 residues. Germline V lookup: CDR1 SGHAT, CDR2 FQNNGV. In nucleotides, the CDR3 is TGTGCCAGCAGCTCCTACACAGATACGCAGTATTTT. Its translation is CASSSYTDTQYF.

V and J are TRBV7-6 and TRBJ2-3, with 10 nucleotides matching TRBD2. Trimming at V came to 0 bases and at J to 0 bases, leaving 0 bases not matched to a gene. Germline V gives CDR1 SGHVS, CDR2 FNYEAQ. The CDR3 loop spans 16 amino acids. The CDR3 here is CASSLATSGSTDTQYF. CDR3 DNA: TGTGCCAGCAGCTTAGCGACTAGCGGGAGCACAGATACGCAGTATTTT.

This rearrangement joins TRBV11-2 to TRBJ1-3; no clear D gene. V was trimmed by 2 bases and J by 4 bases, leaving 18 bases between them. Germline V gene lookup returns CDR1 SGHAT and CDR2 FQNNGV. The CDR3 consists of 17 residues. For the CDR3, the DNA is TGTGCCAGCAGCTTAAGGATCGGGGTTACAGTCGGAAACACCATATATTTT. It encodes CASSLRIGVTVGNTIYF.

This clone was found once. The chain carries TRBV29-1 and TRBJ2-5, with 9 bases fitting TRBD1. Germline assignment: CDR1 SQVTM and CDR2 ANQGSEA. The CDR3 totals 16 residues. The junction had 7 bases not matched to a gene; V was cut back by 1 base and J by 1 base. The CDR3 reads CSVEGVGQGSQETQYF. In DNA form, the CDR3 reads TGCAGCGTTGAAGGCGTGGGACAGGGCTCCCAAGAGACCCAGTACTTC.

The CDR3 DNA reads as TGTGCCAGCAGCTTAGTCGGACAGGGCTACACCTTC. Translation: CASSLVGQGYTF. The chain carries TRBV7-9 and TRBJ1-2; TRBD1 might be the D (6 bases). Trimming shortened V by 1 base and J by 8 bases, and 8 bases separated the two germline ends. Germline CDR1 and CDR2: SEHNR and FQNEAQ (reference sequence). The CDR3 extends over 12 amino acids.

CDR3 protein: CASSPDRGRGSPLHF. The CDR3, as DNA: TGCGCCAGCAGCCCAGACCGGGGTAGAGGTTCACCCCTCCACTTT. This rearrangement joins TRBV5-1 to TRBJ1-6; D remains ambiguous. Trimming took off 4 bases at V and 9 bases at J, with 17 bases between the two ends. Looked up from germline, CDR1 is SGHRS and CDR2 is YFSETQ. The CDR3 loop spans 15 amino acids.

The chain carries TRBV10-3 and TRBJ2-1, with D maybe TRBD1 (6 bases). Germline CDR1 and CDR2: ENHRY and SYGVKD. Trimming cost V 2 bases and J 8 bases, with 22 bases left between them. There are 17 residues in the CDR3. DNA of the CDR3: TGTGCCATCAGTGAGGTCGGGGTAGGCAGGGGAGTGGATGAGCAGTTCTTC. Its protein is CAISEVGVGRGVDEQFF.

The chain links TRBV11-1 to TRBJ2-1; 7 bases map to TRBD1. The germline V gene encodes CDR1 SGHAT and CDR2 FQDESV (reference sequence). There are 15 residues in the CDR3. J lost 4 bases, V lost 6 bases, and 9 bases had no gene match. The CDR3 protein is CASSPDRLGYNEQFF. Written as DNA, the CDR3 is TGTGCCAGCAGTCCGGACAGGTTGGGTTACAATGAGCAGTTCTTC.

J is TRBJ1-2 and V is TRBV27; D not certain. The CDR3 loop spans 13 amino acids. Per the germline V gene, CDR1 is MNHEY and CDR2 is SMNVEV (reference sequence). The V end was cut by 6 bases, the J end by 8 bases, with 16 bases between. CDR3 coding DNA: TGTGCCAGCAGCGAACAGCTTTCTTACGGCTACACCTTC. Translated: CASSEQLSYGYTF.

This clone was counted once. The V and J genes are TRBV11-2 and TRBJ2-1; TRBD2 might be the D (7 bases). This CDR3 is 17 amino acids long. The germline gives CDR1 SGHAT, CDR2 FQNNGV. Trimming took off 0 bases at V and 8 bases at J, with 20 bases between the two ends. Here the CDR3 DNA reads TGTGCCAGCAGCTTAGATCGGGGGGCGGCTAGCGGTGATGAGCAGTTCTTC. This encodes CASSLDRGAASGDEQFF.

The chain recombines TRBV7-6 with TRBJ2-3, with D possibly being TRBD1 (5 bases). The CDR3 is 15 residues long. The germline V and J ends were trimmed by 2 bases and 2 bases, with 11 bases remaining between them. Germline V CDR1 and CDR2: SGHVS, FNYEAQ. CDR3 sequence: CASSLFSGHTDTQYF. The DNA for the CDR3 is TGTGCCAGCAGCTTATTTTCAGGGCACACAGATACGCAGTATTTT. Looking up the rest from reference TRBV7-6 and TRBJ2-3 gives the full variable domain: GAGVSQSPRYKVTKRGQDVALRCDPISGHVSLYWYRQALGQGPEFLTYFNYEAQQDKSGLPNDRFSAERPEGSISTLTIQRTEQRDSAMYRCASSLFSGHTDTQYFGPGTRLTVL.

V and J are TRBV19 and TRBJ2-6; D remains unclear. The germline V and J ends were trimmed by 3 bases and 0 bases, with 9 bases remaining between them. CDR3 length equals 16 residues. Germline V gene data show CDR1 as LNHDA and CDR2 as SQIVND (reference sequence). The CDR3 protein is CASSMAGFSGANVLTF. The CDR3 DNA reads TGTGCCAGTAGTATGGCCGGGTTCTCTGGGGCCAACGTCCTGACTTTC.

The CDR3 protein is CASSSDTEDTEAFF. CDR3 DNA: TGTGCCAGCAGCTCGGACACCGAGGACACTGAAGCTTTCTTT. The chain carries TRBV7-2 and TRBJ1-1; tentatively, D is TRBD1 (5 bases). This CDR3 is 14 amino acids long. V dropped 4 bases and J dropped 3 bases, with 12 bases sitting between them. Looked up from germline, CDR1 is SGHTA and CDR2 is FQGNSA.

The chain joins TRBV6-6 to TRBJ1-2, with 7 bases aligning to TRBD1. The trim removed 4 bases at V and 4 bases at J, leaving 9 bases unmatched. Germline CDR1 is MNHNY and CDR2 is SVGAGI (reference sequence). The CDR3 loop spans 15 amino acids. The CDR3 loop is CASSSPAGTVYGYTF. CDR3 sequence (DNA): TGTGCCAGCAGTTCCCCGGCGGGGACAGTCTATGGCTACACCTTC.

This chain uses TRBV28 with TRBJ2-3; a weak D match, TRBD1 (5 bases). Germline CDR1 MDHEN, CDR2 SYDVKM. Trimming cost V 2 bases and J 14 bases, with 14 bases left between them. The CDR3 extends over 12 amino acids. The CDR3 spells CASSLQGEKAYF. Written as DNA, the CDR3 is TGTGCCAGCAGTTTACAGGGCGAAAAGGCGTATTTT.

V gene TRBV27 combines with J gene TRBJ1-1; D possibly corresponds to TRBD1 (6 bases). The CDR3 spans 13 residues. Germline lookup yields CDR1 MNHEY and CDR2 SMNVEV (reference sequence). V was cut by 4 bases and J by 7 bases, with 13 bases left in between. The CDR3 spells CASSSRWTVEAFF. The CDR3 DNA is TGTGCCAGCAGTTCTAGATGGACAGTTGAAGCTTTCTTT.

This clone has just one count. Its ends do not fully match the called genes, so a read error is possible. The V call is TRBV7-8, the J call TRBJ2-1, with TRBD2 identical over 8 bases. CDR1 is SGHVS, CDR2 FQNEAQ, per germline. The CDR3 consists of 16 residues. This CDR3 is CASSLAGTSPYNEQFF. The CDR3 DNA follows: TGTGCCAGCAGCCTAGCCGGGACTAGTCCCTACAATGAGCAGTTCTTC.

The CDR3 sequence: CASGTGGSGNTIYF. CDR3 DNA sequence: TGTGCCAGTGGTACAGGGGGCTCTGGAAACACCATATATTTT. This chain uses TRBV9 with TRBJ1-3; TRBD1 aligns across 8 bases. This CDR3 has 14 amino acids. J lost 0 bases, V lost 8 bases, and 4 bases had no gene match. Germline V gives CDR1 SGDLS, CDR2 YYNGEE.

The chain carries TRBV29-1 and TRBJ1-1; D is unclear. The CDR3 loop spans 12 amino acids. The V gene lost 6 bases and the J gene lost 0 bases, with 8 bases spanning the gap. Germline V lookup: CDR1 SQVTM, CDR2 ANQGSEA. CDR3 sequence: CSVDDLNTEAFF. The CDR3 nucleotides are TGCAGCGTCGACGACTTGAACACTGAAGCTTTCTTT.

V gene TRBV11-2 combines with J gene TRBJ2-1, with 7 bases aligning to TRBD2. CDR1 and CDR2 (germline): SGHAT, FQNNGV. The junction had 20 bases not matched to a gene; V was cut back by 7 bases and J by 2 bases. The CDR3 covers 19 residues. DNA for the CDR3: TGTGCCAGCACCTACCCGGGGCCGATTAGAGCGGGAACCTACAATGAGCAGTTCTTC. As protein: CASTYPGPIRAGTYNEQFF.

The chain links TRBV10-2 to TRBJ1-5; 10 bases map to TRBD1. Germline-derived CDR1 and CDR2 are WSHSY and SAAADI. This CDR3 is 16 amino acids long. The trim removed 5 bases at V and 0 bases at J, leaving 4 bases unmatched. CDR3 sequence reads: CASSLTGGFSNQPQHF. The CDR3 region has the DNA TGCGCCAGCAGTCTGACAGGGGGCTTTAGCAATCAGCCCCAGCATTTT.

This chain joins TRBV27 and TRBJ2-1; TRBD2 aligns across 9 bases. Germline CDR1 is MNHEY and CDR2 is SMNVEV (reference sequence). The CDR3 runs 16 residues. V lost 7 bases, J lost 7 bases, and 14 bases stayed unmatched. The DNA of the CDR3 is TGTGCCAGCATCCAATACGGGGCTAGCGGGACAAATGAGCAGTTCTTC. This sequence encodes CASIQYGASGTNEQFF.

This clone is a singleton in its sample. The rearrangement joins TRBV19 to TRBJ1-1; the match to TRBD1 covers 9 bases. Trimming removed 0 bases from V and 6 bases from J; junction bases left unmatched: 2. The CDR3 extends over 14 amino acids. Germline loops: CDR1 LNHDA, CDR2 SQIVND (reference sequence). This CDR3 reads CASSIDRDRAEAFF. The CDR3 DNA sequence: TGTGCCAGTAGTATAGATCGGGACAGGGCTGAAGCTTTCTTT.

The rearrangement joins TRBV28 to TRBJ2-5, with 8 bases fitting TRBD1. Germline-derived CDR1 and CDR2 are MDHEN and SYDVKM. V trimming: 4 bases; J trimming: 5 bases; junction bases outside the gene matches: 15. This CDR3 has 17 residues. Here the CDR3 reads CASSSKHPRTGMETQYF. In DNA form, the CDR3 reads TGTGCCAGCAGTTCCAAGCACCCCAGGACAGGGATGGAGACCCAGTACTTC. The whole variable domain, remainder taken from reference TRBV28 and TRBJ2-5, is DVKVTQSSRYLVKRTGEKVFLECVQDMDHENMFWYRQDPGLGLRLIYFSYDVKMKEKGDIPEGYSVSREKKERFSLILESASTNQTSMYLCASSSKHPRTGMETQYFGPGTRLLVL.

With regard to this clone: Additional DNA sequences in this sample encode the identical CDR3. The V gene is TRBV5-1, the J gene TRBJ2-7, with TRBD1 as a possible D gene (5 bases). V gave up 4 bases and J gave up 6 bases, with 11 bases separating them. The germline V gene encodes CDR1 SGHRS and CDR2 YFSETQ. The CDR3 runs to 12 residues. In DNA form, the CDR3 reads TGCGCCAGCAGCCTGGTAGGGGTCGAGCAGTACTTC. This sequence encodes CASSLVGVEQYF.